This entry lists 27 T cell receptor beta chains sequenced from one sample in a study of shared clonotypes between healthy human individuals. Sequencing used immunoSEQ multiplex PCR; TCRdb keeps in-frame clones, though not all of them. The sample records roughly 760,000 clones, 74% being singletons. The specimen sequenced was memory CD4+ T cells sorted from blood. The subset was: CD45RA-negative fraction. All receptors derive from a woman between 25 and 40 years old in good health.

CDR3 protein: CASSLRARIEKLFF. The CDR3 DNA is TGTGCCAGCAGCTTGAGAGCCCGAATTGAAAAACTGTTTTTT. The rearrangement joins TRBV5-6 to TRBJ1-4; D is unresolved. The germline V and J ends were trimmed by 1 base and 7 bases, with 11 bases remaining between them. The CDR3 consists of 14 residues. Germline assignment: CDR1 SGHDT and CDR2 YYEEEE.

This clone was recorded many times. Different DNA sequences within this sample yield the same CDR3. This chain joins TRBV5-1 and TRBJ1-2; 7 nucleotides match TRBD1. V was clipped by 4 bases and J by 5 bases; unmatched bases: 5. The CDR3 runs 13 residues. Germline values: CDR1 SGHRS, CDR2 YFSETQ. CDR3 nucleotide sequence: TGCGCCAGCAGCGTCCAGGGGGTATATGGCTACACCTTC. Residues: CASSVQGVYGYTF.

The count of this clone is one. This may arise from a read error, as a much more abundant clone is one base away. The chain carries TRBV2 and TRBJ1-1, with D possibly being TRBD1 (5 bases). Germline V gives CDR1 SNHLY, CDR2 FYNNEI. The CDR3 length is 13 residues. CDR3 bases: TGTGCCAGCAGTGAAGGGGGCCACACTGAAGCTTCCTTT. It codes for CASSEGGHTEASF.

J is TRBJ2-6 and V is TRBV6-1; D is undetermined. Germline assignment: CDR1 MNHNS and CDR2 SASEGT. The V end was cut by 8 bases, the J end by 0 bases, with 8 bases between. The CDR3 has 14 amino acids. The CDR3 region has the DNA TGTGCCAGCTTATACAGCTCTGGGGCCAACGTCCTGACTTTC. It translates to CASLYSSGANVLTF.

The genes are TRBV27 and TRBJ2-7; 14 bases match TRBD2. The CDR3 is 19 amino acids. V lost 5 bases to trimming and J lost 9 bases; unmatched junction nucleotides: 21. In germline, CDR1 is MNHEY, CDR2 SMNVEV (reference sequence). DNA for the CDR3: TGTGCCAGCAGTCCGAAGGGACTAGCGGGAGACCTCCGAAGCCTAAGGCAGTACTTC. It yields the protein CASSPKGLAGDLRSLRQYF.

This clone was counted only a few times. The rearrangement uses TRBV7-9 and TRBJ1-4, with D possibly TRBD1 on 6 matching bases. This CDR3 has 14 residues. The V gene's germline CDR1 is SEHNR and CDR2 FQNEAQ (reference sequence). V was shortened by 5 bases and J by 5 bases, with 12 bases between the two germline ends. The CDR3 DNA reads TGTGCCAGCAGCCAACAGGGTATGAATGAAAAACTGTTTTTT. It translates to CASSQQGMNEKLFF.

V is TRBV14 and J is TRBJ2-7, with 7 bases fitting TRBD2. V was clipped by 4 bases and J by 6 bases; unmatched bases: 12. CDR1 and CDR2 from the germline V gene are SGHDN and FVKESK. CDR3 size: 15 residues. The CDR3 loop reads CASSRPRRGRGEQYF. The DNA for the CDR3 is TGTGCCAGCAGCCGACCACGACGGGGGAGGGGCGAGCAGTACTTC.

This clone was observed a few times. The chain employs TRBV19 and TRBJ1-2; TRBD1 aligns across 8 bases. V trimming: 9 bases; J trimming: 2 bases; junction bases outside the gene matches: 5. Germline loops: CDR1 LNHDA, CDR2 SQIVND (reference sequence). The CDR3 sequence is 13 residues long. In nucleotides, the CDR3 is TGTGCCAGGACCGGGACAGGCAACTATGGCTACACCTTC. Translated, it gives CARTGTGNYGYTF.

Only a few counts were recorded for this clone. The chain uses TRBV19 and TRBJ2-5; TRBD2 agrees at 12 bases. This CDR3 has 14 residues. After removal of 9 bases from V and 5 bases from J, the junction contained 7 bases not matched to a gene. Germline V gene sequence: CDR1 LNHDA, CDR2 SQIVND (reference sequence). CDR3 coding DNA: TGTGCCAGCACCTCTAGCGGGAGGGTGGAGACCCAGTACTTC. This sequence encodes CASTSSGRVETQYF. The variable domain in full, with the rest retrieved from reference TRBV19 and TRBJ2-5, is DGGITQSPKYLFRKEGQNVTLSCEQNLNHDAMYWYRQDPGQGLRLIYYSQIVNDFQKGDIAEGYSVSREKKESFPLTVTSAQKNPTAFYLCASTSSGRVETQYFGPGTRLLVL.

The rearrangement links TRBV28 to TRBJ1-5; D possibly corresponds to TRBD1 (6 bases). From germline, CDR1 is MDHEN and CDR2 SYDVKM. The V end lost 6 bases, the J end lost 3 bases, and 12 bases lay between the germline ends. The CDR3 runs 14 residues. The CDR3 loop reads CASRPTGYNQPQHF. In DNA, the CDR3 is TGTGCCAGCAGGCCGACAGGCTACAATCAGCCCCAGCATTTT.

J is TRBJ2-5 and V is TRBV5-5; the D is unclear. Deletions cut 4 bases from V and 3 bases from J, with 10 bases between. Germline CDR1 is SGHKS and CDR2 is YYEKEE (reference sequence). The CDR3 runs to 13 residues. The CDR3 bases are TGTGCCAGCAGCGACTGGAGCGAAGAGACCCAGTACTTC. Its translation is CASSDWSEETQYF.

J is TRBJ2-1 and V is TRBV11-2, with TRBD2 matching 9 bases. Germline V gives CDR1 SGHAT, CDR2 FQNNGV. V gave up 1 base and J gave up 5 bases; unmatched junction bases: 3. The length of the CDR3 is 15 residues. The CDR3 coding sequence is TGTGCCAGCAGCTTAGGCCTAGCGGGAAACAATGAGCAGTTCTTC. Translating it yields CASSLGLAGNNEQFF.

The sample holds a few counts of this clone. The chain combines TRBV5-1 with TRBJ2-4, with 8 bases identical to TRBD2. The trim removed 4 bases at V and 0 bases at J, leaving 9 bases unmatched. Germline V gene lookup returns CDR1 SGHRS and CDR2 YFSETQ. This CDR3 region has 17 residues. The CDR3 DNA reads TGCGCCAGCAGCCTCCTCCTTAGCGGGGTAGCCAAAAACATTCAGTACTTC. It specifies CASSLLLSGVAKNIQYF.

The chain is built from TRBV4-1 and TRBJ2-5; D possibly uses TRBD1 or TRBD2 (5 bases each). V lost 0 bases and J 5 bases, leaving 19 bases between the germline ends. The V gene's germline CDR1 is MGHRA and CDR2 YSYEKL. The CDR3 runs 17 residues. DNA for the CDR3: TGCGCCAGCAGCCAAGATGAGGCAGGGACCGGTAGGGAGACCCAGTACTTC. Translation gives CASSQDEAGTGRETQYF.

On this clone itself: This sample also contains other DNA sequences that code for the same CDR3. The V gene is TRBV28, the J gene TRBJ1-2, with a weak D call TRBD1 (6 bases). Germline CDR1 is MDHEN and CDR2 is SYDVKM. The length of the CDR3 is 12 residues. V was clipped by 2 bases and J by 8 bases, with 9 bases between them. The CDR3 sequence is CASSLQGRGYTF. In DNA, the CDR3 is TGTGCCAGCAGTTTACAGGGGAGAGGCTACACCTTC.

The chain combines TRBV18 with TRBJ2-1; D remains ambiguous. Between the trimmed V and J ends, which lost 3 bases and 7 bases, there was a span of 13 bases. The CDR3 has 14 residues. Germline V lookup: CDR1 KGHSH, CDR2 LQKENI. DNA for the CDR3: TGTGCCAGCTCACCCCAACGTAATGCAAATGAGCAGTTCTTC. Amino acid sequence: CASSPQRNANEQFF.

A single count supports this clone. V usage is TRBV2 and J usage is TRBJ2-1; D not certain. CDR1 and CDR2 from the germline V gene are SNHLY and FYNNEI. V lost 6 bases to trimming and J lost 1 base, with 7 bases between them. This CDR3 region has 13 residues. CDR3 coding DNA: TGTGCCAGCAGCCTAAGTTCCTACAATGAGCAGTTCTTC. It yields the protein CASSLSSYNEQFF.

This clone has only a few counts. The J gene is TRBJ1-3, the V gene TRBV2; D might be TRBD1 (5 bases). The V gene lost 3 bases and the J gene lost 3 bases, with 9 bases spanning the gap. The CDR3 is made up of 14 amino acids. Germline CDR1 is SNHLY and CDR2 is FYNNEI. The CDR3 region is CASSDPGIGNTIYF. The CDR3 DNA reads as TGTGCCAGCAGTGATCCAGGGATTGGAAACACCATATATTTT.

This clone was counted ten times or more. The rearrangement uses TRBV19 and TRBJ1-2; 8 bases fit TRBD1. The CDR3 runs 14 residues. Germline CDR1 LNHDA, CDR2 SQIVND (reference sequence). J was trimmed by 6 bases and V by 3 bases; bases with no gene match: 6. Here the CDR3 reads CASSMDRVRDGYTF. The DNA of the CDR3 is TGTGCCAGTAGTATGGACAGGGTAAGGGATGGCTACACCTTC.

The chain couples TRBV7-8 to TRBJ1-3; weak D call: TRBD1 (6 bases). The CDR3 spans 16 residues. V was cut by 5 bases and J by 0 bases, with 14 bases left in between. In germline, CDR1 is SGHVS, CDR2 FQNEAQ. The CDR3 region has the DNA TGTGCCAGCAGCCCCATTAGACAGGTCTCTGGAAACACCATATATTTT. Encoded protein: CASSPIRQVSGNTIYF.

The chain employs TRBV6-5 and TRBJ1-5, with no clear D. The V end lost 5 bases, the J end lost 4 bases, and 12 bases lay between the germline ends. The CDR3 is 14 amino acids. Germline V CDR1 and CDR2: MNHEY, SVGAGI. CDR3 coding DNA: TGTGCCAGCAGTACTACCTATACAAATCAGCCCCAGCATTTT. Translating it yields CASSTTYTNQPQHF.

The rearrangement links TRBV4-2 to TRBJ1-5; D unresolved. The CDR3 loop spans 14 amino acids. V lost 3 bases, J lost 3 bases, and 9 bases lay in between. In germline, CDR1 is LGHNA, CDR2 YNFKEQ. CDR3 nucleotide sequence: TGTGCCAGCAGCCACCCGGATTACAATCAGCCCCAGCATTTT. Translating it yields CASSHPDYNQPQHF.

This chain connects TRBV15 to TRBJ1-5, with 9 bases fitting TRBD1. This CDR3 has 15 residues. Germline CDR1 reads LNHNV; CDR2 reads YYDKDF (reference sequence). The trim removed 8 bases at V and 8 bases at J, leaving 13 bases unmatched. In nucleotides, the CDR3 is TGTGCCACCTCCGACCAGGACAGGGGTTATGAGCCCCAGCATTTT. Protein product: CATSDQDRGYEPQHF.

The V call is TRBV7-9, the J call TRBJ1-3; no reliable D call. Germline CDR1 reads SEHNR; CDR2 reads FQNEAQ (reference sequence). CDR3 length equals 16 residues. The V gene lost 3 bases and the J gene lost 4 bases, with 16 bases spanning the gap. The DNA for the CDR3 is TGTGCCAGCAGCTTGGTTGGGGTAACGGCCGGAAACACCATATATTTT. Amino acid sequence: CASSLVGVTAGNTIYF.

The CDR3 nucleotides are TGCGCCAGCAGCTTGGCGACAGGGGCCTATTCCTACAATGAGCAGTTCTTC. Translation: CASSLATGAYSYNEQFF. The chain recombines TRBV5-1 with TRBJ2-1; 8 nucleotides match TRBD1. With 0 bases clipped from V and 1 base from J, the junction kept 6 bases outside the gene matches. Germline loops: CDR1 SGHRS, CDR2 YFSETQ. This CDR3 spans 17 amino acids.

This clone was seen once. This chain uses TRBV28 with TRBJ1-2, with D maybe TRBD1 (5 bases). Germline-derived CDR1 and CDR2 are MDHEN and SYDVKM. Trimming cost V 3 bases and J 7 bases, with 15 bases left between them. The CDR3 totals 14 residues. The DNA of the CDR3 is TGTGCCAGCAGTTTCTCACTCCATACAGGTGGCTACACCTTC. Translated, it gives CASSFSLHTGGYTF.

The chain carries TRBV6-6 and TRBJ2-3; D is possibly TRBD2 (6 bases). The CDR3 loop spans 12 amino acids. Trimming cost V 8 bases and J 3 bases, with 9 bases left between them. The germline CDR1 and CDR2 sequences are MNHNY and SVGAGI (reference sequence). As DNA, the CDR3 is TGTGCCAGCGCCCGGGAGACAGATACGCAGTATTTT. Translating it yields CASARETDTQYF.